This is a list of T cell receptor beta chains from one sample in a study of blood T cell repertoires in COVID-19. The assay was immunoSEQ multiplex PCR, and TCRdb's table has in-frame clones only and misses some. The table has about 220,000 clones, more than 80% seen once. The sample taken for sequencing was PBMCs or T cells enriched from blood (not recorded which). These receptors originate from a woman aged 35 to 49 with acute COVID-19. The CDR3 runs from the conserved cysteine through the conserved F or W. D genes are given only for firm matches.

CASTPSPSSGNTIYF TGCGCCAGCACCCCGAGCCCGAGCTCTGGAAACACCATATATTTT TRBJ1-3 15 - TRBV5-1
CASSYQFYSNQPQHF TGTGCCAGCAGTTATCAGTTTTATAGCAATCAGCCCCAGCATTTT TRBJ1-5 15 - TRBV2
CASSLEAGRGETQYF TGTGCCAGCAGCTTAGAGGCGGGGAGAGGGGAGACCCAGTACTTC TRBJ2-5 15 - TRBV7-9
CASSIARGNTEAFF TGTGCCAGTAGTATCGCGCGTGGGAACACTGAAGCTTTCTTT TRBJ1-1 14 - TRBV19
CASSPRQGEKLFF TGTGCCAGCTCACCGCGGCAGGGAGAAAAACTGTTTTTT TRBJ1-4 13 - TRBV18
CASSALGTSGGARTKNIQYF TGTGCCAGTAGCGCTCTAGGGACTAGCGGGGGGGCGAGAACCAAAAACATTCAGTACTTC TRBJ2-4 20 TRBD2 TRBV19
CASSQMTGDHQFF TGTGCCAGCAGCCAGATGACGGGGGACCACCAGTTCTTC TRBJ2-1 13 - TRBV3-1/TRBV3-2
CASSEQGGNQPQHF TGTGCCAGCAGTGAACAAGGCGGAAATCAGCCCCAGCATTTT TRBJ1-5 14 - TRBV6-1
CASSLRGDRVVAEAFF TGCGCCAGCAGCCTTAGAGGGGACAGGGTCGTGGCTGAAGCTTTCTTT TRBJ1-1 16 TRBD1 TRBV4-1
CATSRDPLTGGLDTEAFF TGTGCCACCAGCAGAGATCCCTTGACAGGGGGCCTGGACACTGAAGCTTTCTTT TRBJ1-1 18 TRBD1 TRBV15
CASSLLGGGAWETQYF TGTGCCAGCAGCTTACTCGGCGGGGGGGCTTGGGAGACCCAGTACTTC TRBJ2-5 16 TRBD2 TRBV7-2
CASRSGQSGNTIYF TGCGCCAGCCGTTCCGGGCAGTCGGGGAACACCATATATTTT TRBJ1-3 14 - TRBV5-1
CAGKTGRGTEAFF TGTGCCGGAAAGACAGGGAGAGGTACTGAAGCTTTCTTT TRBJ1-1 13 TRBD1 TRBV12-3/TRBV12-4
CASKITLTTDTQYF TGTGCCAGCAAGATAACACTAACCACAGATACGCAGTATTTT TRBJ2-3 14 - TRBV6-5
CASSPRTGTGDSPLHF TGTGCCAGCAGCCCGCGTACCGGGACAGGGGATTCACCCCTCCACTTT TRBJ1-6 16 TRBD1 TRBV4-2
CASSQDLARGGRQETQYF TGCGCCAGCAGCCAAGACCTAGCGCGGGGGGGACGGCAAGAGACCCAGTACTTC TRBJ2-5 18 TRBD2 TRBV4-3
CSVKTRADNSPLHF TGCAGCGTAAAAACCAGGGCCGATAATTCACCCCTCCACTTT TRBJ1-6 14 - TRBV29-1